These T cell receptor beta chains were read from a single sample in a study of identical twins. TCRdb passed the 5' RACE reads through MiXCR, listing each CDR3 protein once. The sample comprises a few hundred thousand distinct CDR3 sequences, 9% to 10% of which are singletons, and 7.5% to 9.5% rests with the top ten. Sequenced material: naive T cells sorted from blood. The receptors come from a woman between 50 and 59 years old in good health. CDR3s include the opening cysteine and the closing phenylalanine or tryptophan. Only some rows state a clone size, as once, few, many or a class for expanded clones.

clone_size: NA
v_call: TRBV25-1
cdr3_aa: CASSPGLLGIQYF

clone_size: many
v_call: TRBV5-5
cdr3_aa: CASSSFWSSYNEQFF

clone_size: NA
v_call: TRBV5-5
cdr3_aa: CASSLGHWAGELSNEQFF

clone_size: few
v_call: TRBV7-7
cdr3_aa: CASSLARGTGELFF

clone_size: many
v_call: TRBV5-1
cdr3_aa: CASSLIGPPNTEAFF

clone_size: few
v_call: TRBV6-5
cdr3_aa: CASTYRPLGGELFF

clone_size: NA
v_call: TRBV11-2
cdr3_aa: CASSLTSLRSPLHF

clone_size: many
v_call: TRBV24-1
cdr3_aa: CATSDPGSTDTQYF

clone_size: NA
v_call: TRBV15
cdr3_aa: CATSRDTGTGANVLTF

clone_size: many
v_call: TRBV12-3/TRBV12-4
cdr3_aa: CASSRGAGAATDTQYF

clone_size: NA
v_call: TRBV6-6
cdr3_aa: CASLGDTQYF

clone_size: many
v_call: TRBV5-1
cdr3_aa: CASSDQGWALGPEAFF

clone_size: NA
v_call: TRBV24-1
cdr3_aa: CATSRGEGGELFF

clone_size: few
v_call: TRBV12-3/TRBV12-4
cdr3_aa: CASSFQTGGAFF

clone_size: few
v_call: TRBV7-2
cdr3_aa: CASSLPQGSWGDQPQHF

clone_size: NA
v_call: TRBV7-9
cdr3_aa: CASSPSDGGTGQEQYF

clone_size: many
v_call: TRBV5-1
cdr3_aa: CASSPGQGRMSRSEAFF